A selection of T cell receptor beta chains follows, all from one sample in a study of blood T cell repertoires in COVID-19. Measured with immunoSEQ multiplex PCR; TCRdb has only the in-frame clones, and not every one. The table records about 280,000 clones, 70% to 90% of them present only once. Material for sequencing was peripheral blood. Every receptor here comes from a woman in her 30s who had recovered from COVID-19. CDR3s include the opening cysteine and the closing phenylalanine or tryptophan. Each record gives: clone size, J gene, D gene, V gene, CDR3 DNA, CDR3 protein. D genes are given only for firm matches. A row's size may be missing; if present it is once, few, many or a size class.

abundance: NA; j_gene: TRBJ1-1; d_gene: NA; v_gene: TRBV6-2/TRBV6-3; CDR3nt: TGTGCCAGCAGCCGTATGGAGGGAATCAACACTGAAGCTTTCTTT; CDR3aa: CASSRMEGINTEAFF
abundance: NA; j_gene: TRBJ2-1; d_gene: NA; v_gene: TRBV7-6; CDR3nt: TGTGCCAGCAGCGCTCTCCAGGGGACATACAATGAGCAGTTCTTC; CDR3aa: CASSALQGTYNEQFF
abundance: NA; j_gene: TRBJ1-1; d_gene: NA; v_gene: TRBV20-1; CDR3nt: TGCAGTGCTAGTTTGGGTAGCCCCAGGAGGACTGAAGCTTTCTTT; CDR3aa: CSASLGSPRRTEAFF
abundance: NA; j_gene: TRBJ2-1; d_gene: TRBD1; v_gene: TRBV5-1; CDR3nt: TGCGCCAGCAGCTTGAAGGGTGTGGACAGGGGGGCGAACAATGAGCAGTTCTTC; CDR3aa: CASSLKGVDRGANNEQFF
abundance: NA; j_gene: TRBJ1-2; d_gene: NA; v_gene: TRBV30; CDR3nt: TGTGCCTGGAGTACAGGGATCATTGACTCTAACTATGGCTACACCTTC; CDR3aa: CAWSTGIIDSNYGYTF
abundance: NA; j_gene: TRBJ2-1; d_gene: TRBD2; v_gene: TRBV7-2; CDR3nt: TGTGCCAGCAGCACTAGCGGGCCCAGCTCCTACAATGAGCAGTTCTTC; CDR3aa: CASSTSGPSSYNEQFF
abundance: NA; j_gene: TRBJ1-1; d_gene: TRBD1; v_gene: TRBV19; CDR3nt: TGTGCCAGTAGTAGTACAGGGGAAACTGAAGCTTTCTTT; CDR3aa: CASSSTGETEAFF
abundance: NA; j_gene: TRBJ1-3; d_gene: NA; v_gene: TRBV12-3/TRBV12-4; CDR3nt: TGTGCCAGCAGCCCAAAAAACACCATATATTTT; CDR3aa: CASSPKNTIYF
abundance: NA; j_gene: TRBJ2-7; d_gene: TRBD1; v_gene: TRBV19; CDR3nt: TGTGCCAGTAGGCTCACCGGGACAGGGTCCTACGAGCAGTACTTC; CDR3aa: CASRLTGTGSYEQYF
abundance: NA; j_gene: TRBJ1-6; d_gene: NA; v_gene: TRBV7-3; CDR3nt: TGTGCCAGCAGCTTAACCCCCCGGGGGGCTAGTTCACCCCTCCACTTT; CDR3aa: CASSLTPRGASSPLHF
abundance: once; j_gene: TRBJ2-5; d_gene: TRBD2; v_gene: TRBV5-1; CDR3nt: TGCGCCAGCAGCTTGGCAAGCGGGGGACTCCCGGGGGACCAGTACTTC; CDR3aa: CASSLASGGLPGDQYF
abundance: NA; j_gene: TRBJ2-7; d_gene: NA; v_gene: TRBV5-1; CDR3nt: TGCGCCAGCAGCTTACGACAAGGAGGGACCTACGAGCAGTACTTC; CDR3aa: CASSLRQGGTYEQYF
abundance: NA; j_gene: TRBJ1-2; d_gene: TRBD1; v_gene: TRBV10-2; CDR3nt: TGCGCCAGCACCGGGACAGGGTCCCTCTACACCTTC; CDR3aa: CASTGTGSLYTF
abundance: NA; j_gene: TRBJ2-7; d_gene: NA; v_gene: TRBV19; CDR3nt: TGTGCCAGTAGTCTAAGTATCAAGCGGAGCTACTCCTACGAGCAGTACTTC; CDR3aa: CASSLSIKRSYSYEQYF
abundance: NA; j_gene: TRBJ2-1; d_gene: NA; v_gene: TRBV29-1; CDR3nt: TGCAGCGTTGAAGATCGGGTGGATGAGCAGTTCTTC; CDR3aa: CSVEDRVDEQFF